Shown below are 16 T cell receptor beta chains from a single sample sequenced in a study of neurological immune-mediated disorders. Time point described: longitudinal time-point 2. TCRdb re-derived calls from the 5' RACE reads in MiXCR, one entry per CDR3 protein. In the table there are under 50,000 distinct CDR3 sequences, about 12% of which are singletons. The specimen was PBMCs. The source of these receptors is a male donor with HTLV-1-associated myelopathy (HAM/TSP).

This clonotype was seen repeatedly, ten times or more. J is TRBJ2-7 and V is TRBV6-2 or TRBV6-3; no firm D call. Trimming removed 4 bases from V and 3 bases from J, with 10 bases in between. In germline, CDR1 is MNHEY, CDR2 SVGEGT. The CDR3 has 13 amino acids. As DNA, the CDR3 is TGTGCCAGCAGTTTCCCGACCCACTACGAGCAGTACTTC. Amino acids: CASSFPTHYEQYF.

This clonotype was observed at least ten times. The rearrangement uses TRBV29-1 and TRBJ2-5; unclear D gene. The CDR3 contains 12 residues. Germline assignment: CDR1 SQVTM and CDR2 ANQGSEA. V lost 8 bases to trimming and J lost 5 bases, with 15 bases between them. The CDR3 DNA reads TGCAGCAGCTCGGGTACTCGGGAGACCCAGTACTTC. Residues: CSSSGTRETQYF.

This clonotype was observed many times. The chain couples TRBV7-9 to TRBJ2-1; TRBD2 might be the D (5 bases). The CDR3 extends over 15 amino acids. Germline CDR1 and CDR2: SEHNR and FQNEAQ (reference sequence). Trimming stripped 7 bases from V and 4 bases from J, with 17 bases between. The CDR3 sequence is CASTEGQVLYNEQFF. The CDR3 bases are TGTGCCAGCACCGAGGGTCAGGTCCTATACAATGAGCAGTTCTTC.

There are many counts of this clonotype. This chain uses TRBV12-3 or TRBV12-4 with TRBJ2-3; 8 nucleotides agree with TRBD2. J was trimmed by 6 bases and V by 4 bases; bases with no gene match: 9. This CDR3 spans 15 amino acids. Here the CDR3 DNA reads TGTGCCAGCAGTTCGGGAGGGACATTGATGGATACGCAGTATTTT. It yields the protein CASSSGGTLMDTQYF.

In regard to this clonotype: Just one base apart from a much larger clone, this may be a read error. The V gene is TRBV20-1, the J gene TRBJ2-2; the match to TRBD2 covers 12 bases. V trimming: 7 bases; J trimming: 6 bases; junction bases outside the gene matches: 9. Germline V lookup: CDR1 DFQATT, CDR2 SNEGSKA (reference sequence). CDR3 length equals 15 residues. Here the CDR3 reads CSVPRTSGVAGELFF. CDR3 nucleotide sequence: TGCAGTGTTCCGCGGACTAGCGGGGTGGCCGGGGAGCTGTTTTTT.

This clonotype came up a few times. The chain carries TRBV20-1 and TRBJ1-2, with D possibly TRBD1 on 5 matching bases. The germline V gene encodes CDR1 DFQATT and CDR2 SNEGSKA (reference sequence). This CDR3 is built from 14 residues. The V end was cut by 0 bases, the J end by 8 bases, with 16 bases between. The CDR3 here is CSAREASGSLGYTF. CDR3 coding DNA: TGCAGTGCTAGAGAAGCCTCAGGGAGTCTGGGCTACACCTTC.

This clonotype was counted ten times or more. This chain joins TRBV20-1 and TRBJ2-5; possibly TRBD1 for D (6 bases). Germline V gene sequence: CDR1 DFQATT, CDR2 SNEGSKA (reference sequence). V was shortened by 5 bases and J by 1 base, with 17 bases between the two germline ends. The CDR3 runs to 15 residues. This CDR3 reads CSAAPGVRSQETQYF. CDR3 sequence (DNA): TGCAGTGCTGCCCCAGGGGTGAGGTCCCAAGAGACCCAGTACTTC.

There are many counts of this clonotype. The genes are TRBV24-1 and TRBJ2-5, with D uncertain. Germline V gives CDR1 KGHDR, CDR2 SFDVKD. The length of the CDR3 is 13 residues. The ends were cut back, 3 bases at V and 5 bases at J, with 9 bases in the middle. The CDR3 DNA reads as TGTGCCACCAGTGATCCTCCAAAGGAGACCCAGTACTTC. It specifies CATSDPPKETQYF.

This clonotype was seen ten or more times. The chain carries TRBV28 and TRBJ2-5; the D gene is possibly TRBD2 (6 bases). Germline V CDR1 and CDR2: MDHEN, SYDVKM. V gave up 6 bases and J gave up 5 bases, with 16 bases separating them. The CDR3 has 14 residues. The chain's CDR3 is CASRRLGGMETQYF. The CDR3 DNA reads as TGTGCCAGCAGAAGGCTTGGGGGGATGGAGACCCAGTACTTC.

This clonotype was observed many times. The chain employs TRBV10-3 and TRBJ1-1, with D possibly matching TRBD1 (5 bases). The CDR3 has 13 amino acids. V shed 0 bases and J shed 8 bases, with 10 bases lying between them. Looked up from germline, CDR1 is ENHRY and CDR2 is SYGVKD. CDR3 in amino acids: CAISESNGGEAFF. CDR3 bases: TGTGCCATCAGTGAGTCGAATGGGGGAGAAGCTTTCTTT.

The chain is built from TRBV7-9 and TRBJ2-7, with D unresolved. The CDR3 is 11 residues long. V lost 5 bases and J 4 bases, leaving 6 bases between the germline ends. Per the germline V gene, CDR1 is SEHNR and CDR2 is FQNEAQ (reference sequence). CDR3 coding DNA: TGTGCCAGCAGCGCGACGTACGAGCAGTACTTC. This sequence encodes CASSATYEQYF.

This clonotype was counted many times. V and J are TRBV20-1 and TRBJ1-1; unclear D gene. The CDR3 is made up of 12 amino acids. V was pared by 4 bases and J by 5 bases, with 11 bases between. Germline loops: CDR1 DFQATT, CDR2 SNEGSKA (reference sequence). The CDR3, as DNA: TGCAGTGCTACCACCCTCTCGACTGAAGCTTTCTTT. It specifies CSATTLSTEAFF.

Many counts were recorded for this clonotype. The rearrangement uses TRBV20-1 and TRBJ1-5; D is undetermined. Deletions cut 6 bases from V and 3 bases from J, with 12 bases between. The germline V gene has CDR1 DFQATT and CDR2 SNEGSKA (reference sequence). The CDR3 contains 13 residues. CDR3 DNA: TGCAGTGCCGCCTACAGTCTCAATCAGCCCCAGCATTTT. Its translation: CSAAYSLNQPQHF.

The table lists this clonotype with many counts. The genes are TRBV7-2 and TRBJ1-1; 10 bases map to TRBD1. V shed 0 bases, J shed 5 bases, and the junction held 6 bases outside the gene matches. The CDR3 is 16 residues long. The germline gives CDR1 SGHTA, CDR2 FQGNSA. CDR3 coding DNA: TGTGCCAGCAGCTTAGCGGGACAGGGGACGAGGACTGAAGCTTTCTTT. It yields the protein CASSLAGQGTRTEAFF.

This clonotype showed up many times. The chain couples TRBV6-6 to TRBJ2-3, with a possible D match to TRBD1 (5 bases). Germline V lookup: CDR1 MNHNY, CDR2 SVGAGI (reference sequence). The CDR3 loop spans 14 amino acids. Trimming cost V 6 bases and J 6 bases, with 16 bases left between them. As DNA, the CDR3 is TGTGCCAGCAGCGAACTCCCGACAGCCGATACGCAGTATTTT. It yields the protein CASSELPTADTQYF.

This clonotype has ten or more counts. This chain connects TRBV5-1 to TRBJ1-1; no reliable D call. V was pared by 4 bases and J by 1 base, with 11 bases between. The CDR3 runs to 14 residues. CDR1 SGHRS and CDR2 YFSETQ come from the germline V gene. The CDR3 protein is CASSRTPRNTEAFF. In nucleotides, the CDR3 is TGCGCCAGCAGCCGGACGCCGAGGAACACTGAAGCTTTCTTT.